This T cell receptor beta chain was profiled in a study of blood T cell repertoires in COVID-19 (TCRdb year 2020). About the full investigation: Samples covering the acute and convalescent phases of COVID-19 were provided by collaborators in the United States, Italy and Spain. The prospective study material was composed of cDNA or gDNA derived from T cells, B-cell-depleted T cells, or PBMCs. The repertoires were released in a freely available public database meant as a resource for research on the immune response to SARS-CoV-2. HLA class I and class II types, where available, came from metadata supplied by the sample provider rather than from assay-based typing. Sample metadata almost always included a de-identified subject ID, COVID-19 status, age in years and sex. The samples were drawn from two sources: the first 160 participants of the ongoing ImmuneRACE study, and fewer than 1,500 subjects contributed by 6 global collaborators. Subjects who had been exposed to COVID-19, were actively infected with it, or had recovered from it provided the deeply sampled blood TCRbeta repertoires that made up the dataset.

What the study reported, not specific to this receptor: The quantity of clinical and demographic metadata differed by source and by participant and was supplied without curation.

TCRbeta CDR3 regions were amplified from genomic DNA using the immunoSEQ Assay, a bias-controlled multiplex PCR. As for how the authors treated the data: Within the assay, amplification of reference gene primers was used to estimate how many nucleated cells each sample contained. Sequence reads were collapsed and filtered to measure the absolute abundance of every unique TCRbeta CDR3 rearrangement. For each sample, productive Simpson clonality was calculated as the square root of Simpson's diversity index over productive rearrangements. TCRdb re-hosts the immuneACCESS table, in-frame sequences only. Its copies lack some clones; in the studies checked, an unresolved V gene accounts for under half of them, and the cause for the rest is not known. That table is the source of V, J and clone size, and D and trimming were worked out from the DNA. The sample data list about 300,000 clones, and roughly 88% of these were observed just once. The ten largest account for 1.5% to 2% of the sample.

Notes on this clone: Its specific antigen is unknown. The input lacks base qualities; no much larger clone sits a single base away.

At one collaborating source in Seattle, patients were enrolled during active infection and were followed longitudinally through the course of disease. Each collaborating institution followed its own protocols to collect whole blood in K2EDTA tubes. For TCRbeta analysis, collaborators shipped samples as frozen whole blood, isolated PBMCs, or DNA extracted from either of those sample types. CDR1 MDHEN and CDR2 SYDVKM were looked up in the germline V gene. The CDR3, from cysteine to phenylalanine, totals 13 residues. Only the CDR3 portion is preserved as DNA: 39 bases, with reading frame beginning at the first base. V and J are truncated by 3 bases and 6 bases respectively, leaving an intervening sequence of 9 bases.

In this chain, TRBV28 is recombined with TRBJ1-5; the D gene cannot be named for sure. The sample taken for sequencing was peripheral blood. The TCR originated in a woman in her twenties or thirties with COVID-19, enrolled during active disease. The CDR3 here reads CASSFGERQPQHF. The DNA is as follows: TGTGCCAGCAGTTTCGGGGAACGTCAGCCCCAGCATTTT. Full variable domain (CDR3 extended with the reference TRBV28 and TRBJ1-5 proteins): DVKVTQSSRYLVKRTGEKVFLECVQDMDHENMFWYRQDPGLGLRLIYFSYDVKMKEKGDIPEGYSVSREKKERFSLILESASTNQTSMYLCASSFGERQPQHFGDGTRLSIL.